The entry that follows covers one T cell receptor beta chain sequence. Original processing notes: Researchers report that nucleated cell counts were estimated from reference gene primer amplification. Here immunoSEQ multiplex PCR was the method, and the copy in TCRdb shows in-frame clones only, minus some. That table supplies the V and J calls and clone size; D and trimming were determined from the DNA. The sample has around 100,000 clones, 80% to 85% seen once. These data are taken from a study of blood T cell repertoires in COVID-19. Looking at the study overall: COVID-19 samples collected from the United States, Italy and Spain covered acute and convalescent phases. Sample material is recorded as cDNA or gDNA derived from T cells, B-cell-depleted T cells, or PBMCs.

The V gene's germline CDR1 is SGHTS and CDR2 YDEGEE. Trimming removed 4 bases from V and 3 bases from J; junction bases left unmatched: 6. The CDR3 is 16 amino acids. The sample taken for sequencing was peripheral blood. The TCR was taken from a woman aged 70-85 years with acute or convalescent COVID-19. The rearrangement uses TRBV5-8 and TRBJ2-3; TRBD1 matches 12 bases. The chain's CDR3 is CASSRWDRGRTDTQYF. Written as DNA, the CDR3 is TGTGCCAGCAGCCGTTGGGACAGGGGGCGGACAGATACGCAGTATTTT.